The sequence of this T cell receptor beta chain was determined in a study of blood T cell repertoires in COVID-19 (dated by TCRdb to about 2020). The study in broad terms: Samples covering the acute and convalescent phases of COVID-19 were provided by collaborators in the United States, Italy and Spain. Nearly every sample came with metadata listing a de-identified subject ID, COVID-19 status, age in years and sex. The samples were drawn from the first 160 participants of the ongoing ImmuneRACE study and from 1,200 or so subjects provided by 6 global collaborators. The repertoires were released in a freely available public database intended as a resource for research on the immune response to SARS-CoV-2. The prospective study material was composed of cDNA or gDNA derived from T cells, B-cell-depleted T cells, or PBMCs. Deeply sampled blood TCRbeta repertoires from subjects exposed to, actively infected with, or recovered from COVID-19 were included in the dataset. Where available, HLA class I and class II types were obtained from metadata supplied by the sample provider rather than from assay-based typing.

Study-wide findings and limitations: The amount of clinical and demographic metadata varied by source and participant and was provided uncurated.

Participants in the prospective study were enrolled through a virtual design, were aged roughly 18 to 100 years, and lived in approximately 24 United States geographic areas. To assign participants to cohorts, the prospective study relied on clinical history that participants themselves reported in a screening survey and a study questionnaire. In the prospective study, whole blood, serum and a nasopharyngeal or oropharyngeal swab were collected from each participant by mobile phlebotomists. Additional blood draws and questionnaires over an approximately two-month period could optionally be provided by prospective study participants. Blood samples from the prospective study were shipped frozen or at room temperature prior to DNA extraction. CDR1 and CDR2 are drawn from the germline V gene: KGHSH, LQKENI. V ends up 2 bases short and J 2 bases short, with an unmatched junction base count of 7. The CDR3 runs 17 residues from the cysteine to the phenylalanine. Only the CDR3 part of the read is kept: 51 bases, read in frame from the first base.

TCRbeta CDR3 regions were amplified from genomic DNA by means of the immunoSEQ Assay, a bias-controlled multiplex PCR. Per the original workflow: Nucleated cell counts per sample were estimated from amplification of reference gene primers within the assay. To quantify the absolute abundance of each unique TCRbeta CDR3 rearrangement, sequence reads were collapsed and filtered. For each sample, productive Simpson clonality was calculated by taking the square root of Simpson's diversity index across productive rearrangements. TCRdb limited this immuneACCESS table to in-frame rearrangements with V and J called. A share of clones is missing; checked studies link under half to unresolved V genes, and the rest is unexplained. V and J calls and clone size are those listed in that table; D and trimming were worked out from the DNA. This sample holds about 170,000 clones; around four fifths were observed only once. Approximately 4% of the sample is held by the ten biggest clonotypes.

In the case of this clone: Its recognized antigen is unknown. It has no much larger one-base neighbor in the sample; base qualities were not kept.

The sample was PBMCs or T cells enriched from blood (not recorded which). This chain joins TRBV18 to TRBJ1-5; 9 bases in the middle match TRBD1. The clonotype was recovered from a woman between 45 and 60 years old in a cohort exposed to, infected with or recovered from COVID-19 (not recorded which). The DNA sequence reads TGTGCCAGCTCACCAAACGACAGGGGGGTGGGCAATCAGCCCCAGCATTTT. This yields the protein CASSPNDRGVGNQPQHF.